This entry features one TCR beta chain sequence. Its antigen specificity is not known. Per-nucleotide qualities are absent, and no much larger clonotype sits a single base away. The data derive from a study of CD8+ T cells in alopecia areata (dated by TCRdb to 2017 to 2018). Concerning the study at large: Treated patients were enrolled in an open-label pilot trial of oral tofacitinib at 5 to 10 mg twice daily for moderate-to-severe alopecia areata. Patients received tofacitinib for 6 to 18 months and were then followed off drug for 6 months to check for delayed response and recurrence. High-throughput TCRbeta sequencing was used to examine T cell clonal expansion in alopecia areata in both the C3H/HeJ mouse model and human patients. Human TCRbeta sequencing covered scalp tissue and sorted CD4+ and CD8+ peripheral blood T cells from patchy and totalis/universalis alopecia areata patients and healthy controls. Biopsies were taken from tofacitinib-treated patients at baseline and again at 4 and 24 weeks into treatment, and several of those patients also had a later scalp biopsy. Clonality in the scalp was compared among normal scalp (n=4), patchy alopecia areata scalp (n=8), and alopecia totalis/universalis scalp (n=8). The RNA source kit depended on sample type: the PAXgene miRNA kit for fixed scalp, the miRNeasy kit for PBMCs, and the RNeasy kit for mouse skin. immunoSEQ multiplex PCR using 35 Vbeta forward primers and 13 Jbeta reverse primers was used to amplify TCRbeta CDR3 regions. Study-wide conclusions, independent of this receptor: Resident alphabeta T cells in normal human skin are also sequenced, complicating scalp TCR repertoire analysis, unlike mouse skin dominated by gammadelta T cells. Compared with normal scalp, lesional scalp, particularly in alopecia totalis/universalis, had higher clonality and more expanded CD8+ clones, which suggests antigenic drive. Compared with mice, TCR sequences shared between patients were less clear, possibly partly because of HLA diversity across the patient population.

The germline V gene (reference sequence) provides CDR1 MNHEY and CDR2 SMNVEV. The CDR3 numbers 13 residues from cysteine through phenylalanine. Of the read, only the CDR3 DNA is kept; its 39 bases are in frame from base 1. V drops 0 bases and J drops 3 bases, leaving 6 bases in between. The library was built by means of the immunoSEQ multiplex PCR assay. To provide template for TCR sequencing, every sample had RNA extracted and reverse transcribed into cDNA. SuperScript III was used for first-strand cDNA synthesis, primed with a 2:1 mix of oligo-dT and random hexamers. A synthetic immune receptor repertoire was used to assess amplification bias, and residual bias was removed computationally. Regarding the original processing steps: Raw reads were preprocessed to remove errors, and CDR3 was defined according to IMGT conventions as the region from the conserved cysteine to phenylalanine. Clonality was computed as 1 minus the Shannon entropy, with the entropy normalized by log2 of the number of productive unique TCRs. Scalp TCRbeta sequences were cross-referenced with sorted blood CD4 and CD8 repertoires so that the CD4 or CD8 identity of scalp clones could be inferred. TCRdb retrieved this table from immuneACCESS and kept in-frame rearrangements only. Not all clones are present; in checked studies, unresolved V genes account for under half, and no reason is known for the remainder. The V and J calls and clone size come from that table; D and trimming were worked out from the DNA. This sample has about 160,000 clones in its table, and over 70% of those were observed once. The ten largest clones add up to roughly 15% of the sample.

According to the study, the label for this sample's time point signals: baseline before oral tofacitinib. From alopecia areata patients, peripheral blood was collected along with lesional scalp punch biopsies. After PBMCs were isolated by density centrifugation and stained for CD3, CD4 and CD8, a FACSAria was used to sort CD4+ and CD8+ T cells. This clonotype was obtained from a human donor with alopecia areata. The sequence is built from TRBV27 and TRBJ2-7, with the D gene call left open. The sample in question was CD8+ T cells sorted from blood, obtained at week 0. The nucleotides read TGTGCCAGCAGTTTATCAGCCAACTACGAGCAGTACTTC. Its protein reads: CASSLSANYEQYF.